Listed below are T cell receptor beta chains from one sample, sequenced in a study of cytomegalovirus exposure and HLA in healthy donors. Data came from immunoSEQ multiplex PCR; TCRdb stores just in-frame clones and leaves some out. The table has roughly 130,000 clones, around three quarters seen once; the top ten hold 1.5% to 2.5%. Sequences were obtained from PBMCs. Receptors originate from a young man in good health and CMV-seronegative. CDR3s include the opening cysteine and the closing phenylalanine or tryptophan. The D gene is left open where the match is weak. Clone size, where shown, is once, few, many, or a class for clones that have expanded.

CDR3 length: 14
J gene: TRBJ2-1
clone size: few
D gene: .
V gene: TRBV5-1
CDR3 protein: CASSLNSPRNEQFF
CDR3 DNA: TGCGCCAGCAGCTTGAATTCACCCAGGAATGAGCAGTTCTTC

CDR3 length: 18
J gene: TRBJ2-1
clone size: once
D gene: TRBD2
V gene: TRBV5-1
CDR3 protein: CASSLELAGAFSFNEQFF
CDR3 DNA: TGCGCCAGCAGCTTGGAGCTAGCGGGAGCCTTTTCCTTCAATGAGCAGTTCTTC

CDR3 length: 14
J gene: TRBJ2-7
clone size: .
D gene: TRBD1
V gene: TRBV6-1
CDR3 protein: CASSYLSDRGEQYF
CDR3 DNA: TGTGCCAGCAGTTATCTATCTGACAGGGGAGAGCAGTACTTC

CDR3 length: 13
J gene: TRBJ1-4
clone size: .
D gene: TRBD1
V gene: TRBV29-1
CDR3 protein: CSVGTGGLEKLFF
CDR3 DNA: TGCAGCGTTGGGACAGGGGGCCTTGAAAAACTGTTTTTT

CDR3 length: 15
J gene: TRBJ2-3
clone size: .
D gene: TRBD1
V gene: TRBV27
CDR3 protein: CASSTPQGSTDTQYF
CDR3 DNA: TGTGCCAGCAGTACCCCACAGGGGAGCACAGATACGCAGTATTTT

CDR3 length: 14
J gene: TRBJ1-1
clone size: .
D gene: TRBD1
V gene: TRBV7-7
CDR3 protein: CASSLGDRNTEAFF
CDR3 DNA: TGTGCCAGCAGCTTAGGGGACAGGAACACTGAAGCTTTCTTT

CDR3 length: 16
J gene: TRBJ1-5
clone size: .
D gene: .
V gene: TRBV19
CDR3 protein: CASSIVGRVLNQPQHF
CDR3 DNA: TGTGCCAGTAGTATAGTGGGCAGGGTACTCAATCAGCCCCAGCATTTT

CDR3 length: 14
J gene: TRBJ2-1
clone size: .
D gene: .
V gene: TRBV4-2
CDR3 protein: CASSQVNQPQGQFF
CDR3 DNA: TGTGCCAGCAGCCAAGTGAACCAACCGCAGGGTCAGTTCTTC

CDR3 length: 15
J gene: TRBJ2-7
clone size: .
D gene: TRBD1
V gene: TRBV18
CDR3 protein: CASSPVGQVSYEQYF
CDR3 DNA: TGTGCCAGCTCACCAGTGGGACAGGTGTCCTACGAGCAGTACTTC

CDR3 length: 17
J gene: TRBJ2-6
clone size: .
D gene: TRBD1
V gene: TRBV9
CDR3 protein: CASSVTGGLGGANVLTF
CDR3 DNA: TGTGCCAGCAGCGTGACAGGGGGCTTGGGTGGGGCCAACGTCCTGACTTTC

CDR3 length: 15
J gene: TRBJ2-7
clone size: .
D gene: TRBD2
V gene: TRBV7-9
CDR3 protein: CASSFSGRGAYEQYF
CDR3 DNA: TGTGCCAGCAGCTTTAGCGGGAGGGGCGCCTACGAGCAGTACTTC

CDR3 length: 17
J gene: TRBJ1-2
clone size: once
D gene: TRBD1
V gene: TRBV5-1
CDR3 protein: CASSLGGTGLSGNGYTF
CDR3 DNA: TGCGCCAGCAGCTTGGGGGGGACAGGGCTGAGCGGAAATGGCTACACCTTC

CDR3 length: 15
J gene: TRBJ2-1
clone size: .
D gene: TRBD1
V gene: TRBV12-5
CDR3 protein: CASGLRDRTYNEQFF
CDR3 DNA: TGTGCTAGTGGTTTACGGGACAGGACCTACAATGAGCAGTTCTTC

CDR3 length: 16
J gene: TRBJ2-5
clone size: .
D gene: TRBD1
V gene: TRBV2
CDR3 protein: CASSGAGTGVGETQYF
CDR3 DNA: TGTGCCAGCAGTGGAGCCGGGACAGGGGTGGGAGAGACCCAGTACTTC

CDR3 length: 14
J gene: TRBJ2-7
clone size: .
D gene: TRBD2
V gene: TRBV28
CDR3 protein: CASSLAGGPHEQYF
CDR3 DNA: TGTGCCAGCAGTTTAGCGGGAGGGCCCCACGAGCAGTACTTC

CDR3 length: 15
J gene: TRBJ1-6
clone size: few
D gene: TRBD1
V gene: TRBV6-5
CDR3 protein: CASYSLGGLNSPLHF
CDR3 DNA: TGTGCCAGCTACAGCTTAGGGGGCTTGAATTCACCCCTCCACTTT

CDR3 length: 16
J gene: TRBJ2-3
clone size: .
D gene: .
V gene: TRBV18
CDR3 protein: CASSPPGSGYTDTQYF
CDR3 DNA: TGTGCCAGCTCACCACCGGGTAGCGGCTACACAGATACGCAGTATTTT

CDR3 length: 18
J gene: TRBJ2-6
clone size: .
D gene: TRBD1
V gene: TRBV9
CDR3 protein: CASSVTGAQVSGANVLTF
CDR3 DNA: TGTGCCAGCAGCGTAACAGGGGCCCAAGTTTCTGGGGCCAACGTCCTGACTTTC

CDR3 length: 15
J gene: TRBJ2-7
clone size: .
D gene: TRBD1
V gene: TRBV11-2
CDR3 protein: CASTPSWDSSYEQYF
CDR3 DNA: TGTGCCAGCACCCCCAGTTGGGACAGCTCCTACGAGCAGTACTTC

CDR3 length: 13
J gene: TRBJ1-1
clone size: .
D gene: .
V gene: TRBV6-5
CDR3 protein: CASRPLGQSEAFF
CDR3 DNA: TGTGCCAGCAGGCCACTAGGGCAGAGTGAAGCTTTCTTT

CDR3 length: 14
J gene: TRBJ2-2
clone size: once
D gene: .
V gene: TRBV6-1
CDR3 protein: CAREPSGGTGELFF
CDR3 DNA: TGTGCCAGAGAGCCCTCCGGAGGCACCGGGGAGCTGTTTTTT

CDR3 length: 16
J gene: TRBJ2-5
clone size: .
D gene: TRBD2
V gene: TRBV6-5
CDR3 protein: CASSYNPTSGGETQYF
CDR3 DNA: TGTGCCAGCAGTTACAACCCGACTAGCGGAGGAGAGACCCAGTACTTC

CDR3 length: 14
J gene: TRBJ2-1
clone size: .
D gene: .
V gene: TRBV7-9
CDR3 protein: CASSLTSLDNEQFF
CDR3 DNA: TGTGCCAGCAGCCTTACTAGCCTTGACAATGAGCAGTTCTTC

CDR3 length: 15
J gene: TRBJ1-2
clone size: .
D gene: .
V gene: TRBV10-2
CDR3 protein: CASSEDTSRVGGYTF
CDR3 DNA: TGCGCCAGCAGTGAGGACACTTCTCGCGTGGGCGGCTACACCTTC

CDR3 length: 15
J gene: TRBJ1-3
clone size: once
D gene: .
V gene: TRBV5-1
CDR3 protein: CASSSVGASGNTIYF
CDR3 DNA: TGCGCCAGCAGCTCCGTGGGGGCTTCGGGAAACACCATATATTTT

CDR3 length: 14
J gene: TRBJ1-6
clone size: .
D gene: .
V gene: TRBV19
CDR3 protein: CASSIGGVYSPLHF
CDR3 DNA: TGTGCCAGTAGTATAGGGGGGGTTTATTCACCCCTCCACTTT

CDR3 length: 13
J gene: TRBJ1-1
clone size: .
D gene: .
V gene: TRBV27
CDR3 protein: CASSLNGRAEAFF
CDR3 DNA: TGTGCCAGCAGTCTAAACGGGCGGGCTGAAGCTTTCTTT

CDR3 length: 17
J gene: TRBJ2-6
clone size: .
D gene: TRBD1
V gene: TRBV6-1
CDR3 protein: CASSGQGNSAGANVLTF
CDR3 DNA: TGTGCCAGCAGTGGACAGGGGAATTCGGCTGGGGCCAACGTCCTGACTTTC

CDR3 length: 15
J gene: TRBJ2-2
clone size: .
D gene: .
V gene: TRBV5-1
CDR3 protein: CASSLGLEGPGELFF
CDR3 DNA: TGCGCCAGCAGCTTGGGACTAGAAGGGCCCGGGGAGCTGTTTTTT

CDR3 length: 15
J gene: TRBJ2-6
clone size: few
D gene: TRBD1
V gene: TRBV6-6
CDR3 protein: CASRRDRAGANVLTF
CDR3 DNA: TGTGCCAGCAGACGAGACAGGGCTGGGGCCAACGTCCTGACTTTC

CDR3 length: 16
J gene: TRBJ2-5
clone size: few
D gene: .
V gene: TRBV4-1
CDR3 protein: CASSQFLSRGPETQYF
CDR3 DNA: TGCGCCAGCAGCCAATTTCTTTCGCGGGGCCCAGAGACCCAGTACTTC

CDR3 length: 15
J gene: TRBJ2-2
clone size: .
D gene: .
V gene: TRBV6-5
CDR3 protein: CASSTTSSSTGELFF
CDR3 DNA: TGTGCCAGCAGTACTACTAGCTCCTCAACCGGGGAGCTGTTTTTT

CDR3 length: 18
J gene: TRBJ2-3
clone size: .
D gene: TRBD2
V gene: TRBV28
CDR3 protein: CASRPGLAGPPATDTQYF
CDR3 DNA: TGTGCCAGCAGGCCGGGACTAGCGGGGCCTCCTGCCACAGATACGCAGTATTTT

CDR3 length: 14
J gene: TRBJ2-7
clone size: once
D gene: TRBD2
V gene: TRBV9
CDR3 protein: CASSASGSVYEQYF
CDR3 DNA: TGTGCCAGCAGCGCGAGCGGGAGCGTCTACGAGCAGTACTTC

CDR3 length: 17
J gene: TRBJ2-3
clone size: few
D gene: .
V gene: TRBV6-1
CDR3 protein: CASSEVFGSTSTDTQYF
CDR3 DNA: TGTGCCAGCAGTGAAGTATTTGGCAGTACCTCCACAGATACGCAGTATTTT

CDR3 length: 15
J gene: TRBJ1-5
clone size: .
D gene: .
V gene: TRBV4-1
CDR3 protein: CASTDSQTSNQPQHF
CDR3 DNA: TGCGCCAGTACGGACAGTCAGACTAGCAATCAGCCCCAGCATTTT

CDR3 length: 14
J gene: TRBJ2-5
clone size: .
D gene: .
V gene: TRBV6-5
CDR3 protein: CASSFSPGKKTQYF
CDR3 DNA: TGTGCCAGCAGTTTCTCCCCAGGGAAGAAGACCCAGTACTTC

CDR3 length: 13
J gene: TRBJ1-4
clone size: few
D gene: .
V gene: TRBV7-8
CDR3 protein: CASSLEVPGVQFF
CDR3 DNA: TGTGCCAGCAGCTTAGAGGTCCCCGGGGTGCAGTTTTTT

CDR3 length: 12
J gene: TRBJ1-3
clone size: .
D gene: .
V gene: TRBV6-4
CDR3 protein: CRLELSGNTIYF
CDR3 DNA: TGTCGGCTAGAGCTCTCTGGAAACACCATATATTTT

CDR3 length: 13
J gene: TRBJ1-1
clone size: .
D gene: .
V gene: TRBV27
CDR3 protein: CASSPQRGTEAFF
CDR3 DNA: TGTGCCAGCAGTCCCCAACGGGGGACTGAAGCTTTCTTT

CDR3 length: 15
J gene: TRBJ1-5
clone size: few
D gene: .
V gene: TRBV9
CDR3 protein: CASSLGGDGIQPQHF
CDR3 DNA: TGTGCCAGCAGCTTAGGGGGGGACGGAATTCAGCCCCAGCATTTT

CDR3 length: 15
J gene: TRBJ1-3
clone size: .
D gene: .
V gene: TRBV6-4
CDR3 protein: CASSEGVALRNTIYF
CDR3 DNA: TGTGCCAGCAGTGAAGGAGTGGCCCTGAGGAACACCATATATTTT

CDR3 length: 16
J gene: TRBJ2-1
clone size: .
D gene: .
V gene: TRBV12-5
CDR3 protein: CASGLVLRTANNEQFF
CDR3 DNA: TGTGCTAGTGGTTTGGTACTAAGGACAGCTAACAATGAGCAGTTCTTC